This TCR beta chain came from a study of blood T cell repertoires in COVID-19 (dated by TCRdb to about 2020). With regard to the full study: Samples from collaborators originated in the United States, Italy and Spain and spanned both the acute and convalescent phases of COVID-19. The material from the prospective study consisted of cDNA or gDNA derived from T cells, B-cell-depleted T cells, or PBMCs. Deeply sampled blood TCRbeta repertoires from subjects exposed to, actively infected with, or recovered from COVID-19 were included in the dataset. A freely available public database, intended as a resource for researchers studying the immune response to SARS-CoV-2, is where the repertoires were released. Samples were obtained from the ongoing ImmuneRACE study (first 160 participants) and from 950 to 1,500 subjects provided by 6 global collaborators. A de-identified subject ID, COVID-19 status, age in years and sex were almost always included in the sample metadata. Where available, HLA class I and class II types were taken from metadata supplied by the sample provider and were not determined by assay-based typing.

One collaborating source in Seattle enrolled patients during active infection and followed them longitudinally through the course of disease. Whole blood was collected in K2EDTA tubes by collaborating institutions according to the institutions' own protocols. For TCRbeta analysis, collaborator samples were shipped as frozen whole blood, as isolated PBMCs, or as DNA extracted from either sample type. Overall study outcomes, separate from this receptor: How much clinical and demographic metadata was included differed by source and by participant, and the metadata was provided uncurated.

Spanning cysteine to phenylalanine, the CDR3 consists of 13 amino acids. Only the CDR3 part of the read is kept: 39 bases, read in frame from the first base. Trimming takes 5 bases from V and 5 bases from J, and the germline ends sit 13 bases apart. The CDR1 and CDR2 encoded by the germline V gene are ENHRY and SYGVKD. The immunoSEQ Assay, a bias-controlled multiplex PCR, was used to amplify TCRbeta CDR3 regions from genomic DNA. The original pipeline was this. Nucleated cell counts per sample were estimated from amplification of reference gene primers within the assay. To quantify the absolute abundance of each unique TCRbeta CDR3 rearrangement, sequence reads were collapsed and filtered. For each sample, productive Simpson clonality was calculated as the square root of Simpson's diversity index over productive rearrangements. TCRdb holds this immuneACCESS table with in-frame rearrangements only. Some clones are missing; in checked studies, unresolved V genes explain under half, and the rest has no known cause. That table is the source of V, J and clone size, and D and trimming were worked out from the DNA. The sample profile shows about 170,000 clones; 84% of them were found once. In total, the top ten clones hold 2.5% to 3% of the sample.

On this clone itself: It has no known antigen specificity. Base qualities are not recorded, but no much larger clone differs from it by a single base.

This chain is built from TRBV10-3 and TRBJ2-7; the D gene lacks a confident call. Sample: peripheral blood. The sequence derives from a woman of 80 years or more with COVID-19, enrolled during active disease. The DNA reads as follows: TGTGCCATCAGTCAGGTTTCGGTCCACGAGCAGTACTTC. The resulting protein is CAISQVSVHEQYF.